The entry that follows covers one T cell receptor beta chain sequence. This record belongs to a study of blood T cell repertoires in COVID-19. At the level of the study: Samples came from the United States, Italy and Spain, spanning acute and convalescent COVID-19.

The CDR3 is made up of 17 amino acids. The germline CDR1 and CDR2 sequences are SGHNT and YYREEE (reference sequence). Losses at the gene ends were 0 bases for V and 5 bases for J; bases not matched to a gene: 12. Measured with immunoSEQ multiplex PCR; TCRdb has only the in-frame clones, and not every one. Counted here are some 250,000 clones, about 80% occurring once; the ten biggest clones make up approximately 9.4%. The V gene is TRBV5-4, the J gene TRBJ2-5; 8 nucleotides align to TRBD2. The sequenced sample consisted of peripheral blood. The receptor comes from a woman at least 80 years old with acute or convalescent COVID-19. The chain's CDR3 is CASSLGSRGGRAETQYF. The CDR3 coding sequence is TGTGCCAGCAGCTTGGGTTCCCGGGGGGGCCGAGCGGAGACCCAGTACTTC.